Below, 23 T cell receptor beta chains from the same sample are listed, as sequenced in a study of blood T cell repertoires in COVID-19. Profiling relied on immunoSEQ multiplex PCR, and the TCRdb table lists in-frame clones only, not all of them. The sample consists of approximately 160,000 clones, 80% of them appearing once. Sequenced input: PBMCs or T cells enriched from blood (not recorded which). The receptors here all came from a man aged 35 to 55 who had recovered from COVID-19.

Here the CDR3 DNA reads TGTGCCAGCAGTTTCCCCCAGGGGGGTGAGAACTATGGCTACACCTTC. As protein: CASSFPQGGENYGYTF. This chain connects TRBV6-6 to TRBJ1-2; 7 bases are shared with TRBD1. Germline V gives CDR1 MNHNY, CDR2 SVGAGI (reference sequence). This CDR3 contains 16 residues. V dropped 4 bases and J dropped 2; count of bases not matched to a gene: 10.

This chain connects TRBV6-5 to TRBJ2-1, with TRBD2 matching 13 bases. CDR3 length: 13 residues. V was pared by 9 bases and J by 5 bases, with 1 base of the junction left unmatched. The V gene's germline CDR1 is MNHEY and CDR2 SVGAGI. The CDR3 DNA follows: TGTGCCAGTACTAGCGGGGGGGACAATGAGCAGTTCTTC. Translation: CASTSGGDNEQFF.

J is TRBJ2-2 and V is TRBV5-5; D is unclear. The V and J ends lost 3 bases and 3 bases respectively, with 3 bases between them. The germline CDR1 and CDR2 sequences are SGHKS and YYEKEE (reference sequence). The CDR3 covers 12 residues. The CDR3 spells CASSSYTGELFF. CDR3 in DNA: TGTGCCAGCAGCTCCTACACCGGGGAGCTGTTTTTT.

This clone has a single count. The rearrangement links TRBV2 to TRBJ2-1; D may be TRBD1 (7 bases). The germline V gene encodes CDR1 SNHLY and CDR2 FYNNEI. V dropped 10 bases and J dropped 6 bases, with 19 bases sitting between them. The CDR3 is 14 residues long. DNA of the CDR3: TGTGCCATCCTAGACAGGGAGGTAGGCAATGAGCAGTTCTTC. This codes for CAILDREVGNEQFF.

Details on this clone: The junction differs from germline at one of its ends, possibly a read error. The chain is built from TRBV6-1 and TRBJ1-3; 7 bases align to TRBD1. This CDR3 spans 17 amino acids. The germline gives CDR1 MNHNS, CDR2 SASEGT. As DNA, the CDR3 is TGTGCCAGCAGGGAAGGTTTAGGACAGGCTACTGGAAACACCATATATTTT. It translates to CASREGLGQATGNTIYF.

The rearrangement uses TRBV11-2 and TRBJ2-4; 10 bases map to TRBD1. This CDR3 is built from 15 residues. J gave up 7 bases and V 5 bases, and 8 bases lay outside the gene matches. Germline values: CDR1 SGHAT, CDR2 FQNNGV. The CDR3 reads CASSLRQGQGNIQYF. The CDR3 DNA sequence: TGTGCCAGCAGCCTACGACAGGGACAGGGGAACATTCAGTACTTC.

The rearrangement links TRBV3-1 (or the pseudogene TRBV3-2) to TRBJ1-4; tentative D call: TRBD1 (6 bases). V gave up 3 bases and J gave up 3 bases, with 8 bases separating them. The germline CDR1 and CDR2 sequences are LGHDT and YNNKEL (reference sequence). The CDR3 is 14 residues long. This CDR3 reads CASSQAGANEKLFF. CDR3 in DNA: TGTGCCAGCAGCCAGGCAGGGGCTAATGAAAAACTGTTTTTT.

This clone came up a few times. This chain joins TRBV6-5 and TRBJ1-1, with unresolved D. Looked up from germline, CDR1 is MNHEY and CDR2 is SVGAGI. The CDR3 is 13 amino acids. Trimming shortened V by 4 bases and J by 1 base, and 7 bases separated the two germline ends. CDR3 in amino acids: CASSFPQNTEAFF. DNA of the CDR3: TGTGCCAGCAGTTTTCCACAGAACACTGAAGCTTTCTTT.

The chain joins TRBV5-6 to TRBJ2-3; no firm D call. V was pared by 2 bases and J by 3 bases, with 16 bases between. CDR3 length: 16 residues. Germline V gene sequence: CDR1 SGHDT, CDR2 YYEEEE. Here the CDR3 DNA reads TGTGCCAGCAGCTTCTCAATAGTTGAAAGAACAGATACGCAGTATTTT. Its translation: CASSFSIVERTDTQYF.

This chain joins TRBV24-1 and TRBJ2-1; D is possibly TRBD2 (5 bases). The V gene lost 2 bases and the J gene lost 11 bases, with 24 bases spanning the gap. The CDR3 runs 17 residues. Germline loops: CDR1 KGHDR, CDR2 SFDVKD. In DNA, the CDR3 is TGTGCCACCAGTGATTACGGACGGACTTCTAATGGCGTTCAGCAGTTCTTC. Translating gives CATSDYGRTSNGVQQFF.

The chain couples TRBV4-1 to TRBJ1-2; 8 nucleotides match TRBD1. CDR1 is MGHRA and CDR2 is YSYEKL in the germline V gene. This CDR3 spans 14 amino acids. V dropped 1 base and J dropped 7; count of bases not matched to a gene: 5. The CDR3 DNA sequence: TGCGCCAGCAGCCAAGGGGGACAGGTAGTTGGCTACACCTTC. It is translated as CASSQGGQVVGYTF.

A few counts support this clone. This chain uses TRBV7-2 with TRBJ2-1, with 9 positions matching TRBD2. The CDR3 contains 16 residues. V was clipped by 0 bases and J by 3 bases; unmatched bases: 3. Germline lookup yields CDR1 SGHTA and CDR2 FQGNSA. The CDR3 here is CASSLASGGNYNEQFF. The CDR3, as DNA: TGTGCCAGCAGCTTAGCTAGCGGGGGTAACTACAATGAGCAGTTCTTC.

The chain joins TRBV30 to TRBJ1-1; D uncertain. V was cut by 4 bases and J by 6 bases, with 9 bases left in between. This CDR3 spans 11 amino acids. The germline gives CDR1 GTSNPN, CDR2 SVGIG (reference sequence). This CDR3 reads CAWTFAAEAFF. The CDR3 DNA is TGTGCCTGGACTTTTGCGGCTGAAGCTTTCTTT.

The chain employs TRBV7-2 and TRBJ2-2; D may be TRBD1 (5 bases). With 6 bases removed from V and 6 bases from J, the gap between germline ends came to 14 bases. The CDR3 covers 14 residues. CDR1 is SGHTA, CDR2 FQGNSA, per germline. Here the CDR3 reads CASSGAYWSGELFF. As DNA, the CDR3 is TGTGCCAGCAGTGGGGCATATTGGTCCGGGGAGCTGTTTTTT.

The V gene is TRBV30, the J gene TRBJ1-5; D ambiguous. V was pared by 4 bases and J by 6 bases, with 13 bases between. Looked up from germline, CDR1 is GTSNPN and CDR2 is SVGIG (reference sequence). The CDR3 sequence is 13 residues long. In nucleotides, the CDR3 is TGTGCCTGGAACCGGGAATTGGGTCAGCCCCAGCATTTT. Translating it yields CAWNRELGQPQHF.

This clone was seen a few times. CDR3 nucleotides: TGTGCCAGCAGCTTGGGCGACAGGGTGAACACTGAAGCTTTCTTT. As protein: CASSLGDRVNTEAFF. The chain is built from TRBV5-6 and TRBJ1-1; TRBD1 agrees at 7 bases. CDR3 length equals 15 residues. Losses at the gene ends were 0 bases for V and 0 bases for J; bases not matched to a gene: 2. CDR1 SGHDT and CDR2 YYEEEE come from the germline V gene.

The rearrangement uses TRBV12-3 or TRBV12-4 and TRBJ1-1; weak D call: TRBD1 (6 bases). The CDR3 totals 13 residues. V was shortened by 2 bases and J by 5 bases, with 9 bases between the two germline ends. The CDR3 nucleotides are TGTGCCAGCAGTTTAATGCAGGGGACTGAAGCTTTCTTT. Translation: CASSLMQGTEAFF.

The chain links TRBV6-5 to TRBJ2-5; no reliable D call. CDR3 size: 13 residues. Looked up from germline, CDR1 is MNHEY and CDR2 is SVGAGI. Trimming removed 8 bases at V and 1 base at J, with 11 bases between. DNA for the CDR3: TGTGCCAGCGCTCGGCGGATCCAAGAGACCCAGTACTTC. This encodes CASARRIQETQYF.

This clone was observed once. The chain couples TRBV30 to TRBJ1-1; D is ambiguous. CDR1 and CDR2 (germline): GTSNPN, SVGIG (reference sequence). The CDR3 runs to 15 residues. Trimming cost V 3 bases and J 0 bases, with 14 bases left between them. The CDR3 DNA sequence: TGTGCCTGGAGAGACCTCCTACAGATGAACACTGAAGCTTTCTTT. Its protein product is CAWRDLLQMNTEAFF. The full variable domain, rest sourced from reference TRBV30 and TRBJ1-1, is SQTIHQWPATLVQPVGSPLSLECTVEGTSNPNLYWYRQAAGRGLQLLFYSVGIGQISSEVPQNLSASRPQDRQFILSSKKLLLSDSGFYLCAWRDLLQMNTEAFFGQGTRLTVV.

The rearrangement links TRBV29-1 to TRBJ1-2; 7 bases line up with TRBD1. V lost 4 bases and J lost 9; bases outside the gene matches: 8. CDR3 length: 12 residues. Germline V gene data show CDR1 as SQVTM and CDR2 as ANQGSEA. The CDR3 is CSVVGGPLRYTF. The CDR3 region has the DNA TGCAGCGTTGTAGGGGGCCCCTTGCGCTACACCTTC.

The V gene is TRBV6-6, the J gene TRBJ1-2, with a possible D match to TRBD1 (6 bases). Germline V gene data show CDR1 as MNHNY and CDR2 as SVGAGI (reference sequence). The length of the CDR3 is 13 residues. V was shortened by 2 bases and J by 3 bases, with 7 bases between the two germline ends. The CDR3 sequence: CASSYGGHYGYTF. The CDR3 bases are TGTGCCAGCAGTTACGGGGGCCACTATGGCTACACCTTC.

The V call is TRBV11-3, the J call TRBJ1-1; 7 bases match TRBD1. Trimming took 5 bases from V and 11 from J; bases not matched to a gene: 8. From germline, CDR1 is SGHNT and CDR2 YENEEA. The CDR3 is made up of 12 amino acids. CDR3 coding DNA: TGTGCCAGCAGCGCCCCCCAGGGGGAGGCTTTCTTT. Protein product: CASSAPQGEAFF.

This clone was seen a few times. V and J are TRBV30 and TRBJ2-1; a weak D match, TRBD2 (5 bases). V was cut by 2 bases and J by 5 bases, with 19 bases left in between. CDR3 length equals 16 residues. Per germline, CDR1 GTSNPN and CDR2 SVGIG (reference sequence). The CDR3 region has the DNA TGTGCCTGGAGTAACCGGGTACTAGTTGGCCACAATGAGCAGTTCTTC. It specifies CAWSNRVLVGHNEQFF.